The 23 T cell receptor beta chains below all came from one sample that was sequenced in a study of vaccination and CD4 T cells after COVID-19. Stated treatment: roughly ten-day PBMC culture with coronavirus spike peptide pools or control peptides (ViraFEST assay). Once obtained from cultured CD4+ T cells, the DNA was sequenced using the Oncomine TCR Beta short-read assay. TCRdb passed the PCR reads through MiXCR, listing each CDR3 protein once. The sample has fewer than 15,000 distinct CDR3 sequences; about 43% are singletons. The antigens these receptors bind are not known. Sequencing was done on a sample of CD4+ T cells from blood, cultured in vitro. These receptors all come from a human donor who had recovered from COVID-19.

This clonotype came up a few times. The V call is TRBV4-1, the J call TRBJ2-3; D is possibly TRBD2 (5 bases). V lost 3 bases and J 0 bases, leaving 13 bases between the germline ends. The CDR3 covers 16 residues. Germline V CDR1 and CDR2: MGHRA, YSYEKL. CDR3 sequence reads: CASSQDWGESTDTQYF. The CDR3 coding sequence is TGCGCCAGCAGCCAGGACTGGGGAGAGAGCACAGATACGCAGTATTTT.

J is TRBJ1-2 and V is TRBV6-1; 7 bases match TRBD1. From germline, CDR1 is MNHNS and CDR2 SASEGT. The V segment lost 10 bases and the J segment 0 bases; nucleotides outside the gene matches: 8. The CDR3 sequence is 14 residues long. The CDR3 region has the DNA TGTGCCACCAGGATTGGGACAGCTAACTATGGCTACACCTTC. Amino acid sequence: CATRIGTANYGYTF.

J is TRBJ2-7 and V is TRBV2; maybe TRBD2 (5 bases). Trimming pared 6 bases from V and 0 bases from J, leaving 12 bases between. The CDR3 extends over 14 amino acids. CDR1 is SNHLY and CDR2 is FYNNEI in the germline V gene. CDR3 DNA sequence: TGTGCCAGCAGGGGAGCGCCCAGCTCCTACGAGCAGTACTTC. It encodes CASRGAPSSYEQYF.

The chain employs TRBV28 and TRBJ2-7, with D possibly being TRBD1 or TRBD2 (5 bases each). Germline-derived CDR1 and CDR2 are MDHEN and SYDVKM. Trimming shortened V by 3 bases and J by 3 bases, and 9 bases separated the two germline ends. The CDR3 extends over 13 amino acids. The CDR3 nucleotides are TGTGCCAGCAGTTTGGGGGTGGTCTACGAGCAGTACTTC. Its translation: CASSLGVVYEQYF.

This clonotype was detected only once. The chain couples TRBV7-3 to TRBJ2-3; D perhaps matches TRBD2 (6 bases). The V gene's germline CDR1 is SGHTA and CDR2 FQGTGA. CDR3 size: 15 residues. Deletions cut 5 bases from V and 6 bases from J, with 18 bases between. In DNA, the CDR3 is TGTGCCAGCAGCGTTACTTCAGTCCGGGGGGATACGCAGTATTTT. This gives the protein CASSVTSVRGDTQYF.

This rearrangement joins TRBV12-3 or TRBV12-4 to TRBJ1-1, with D unclear. This CDR3 has 12 residues. The V and J ends lost 6 bases and 10 bases respectively, with 15 bases between them. In DNA form, the CDR3 reads TGTGCCAGCAGCCTAACGGGCCGTAGAGCTTTCTTT. Its translation: CASSLTGRRAFF.

The sample holds a few counts of this clonotype. The chain is built from TRBV7-9 and TRBJ1-2; the D is unclear. Germline V gives CDR1 SEHNR, CDR2 FQNEAQ (reference sequence). This CDR3 is built from 11 residues. Trimming pared 3 bases from V and 8 bases from J, leaving 7 bases between. The CDR3, as DNA: TGTGCCAGCAGCTTCGTAGAGGGCTACACCTTC. Amino acids: CASSFVEGYTF.

This chain connects TRBV24-1 to TRBJ2-3; the D call may be TRBD1 or TRBD2 (5 bases each). There are 16 residues in the CDR3. Per the germline V gene, CDR1 is KGHDR and CDR2 is SFDVKD. The V gene lost 0 bases and the J gene lost 1 base, with 10 bases spanning the gap. The CDR3 spells CATSDLSGTGTDTQYF. The CDR3 DNA reads as TGTGCCACCAGTGATTTGTCAGGGACCGGCACAGATACGCAGTATTTT.

This chain connects TRBV6-2 or TRBV6-3 to TRBJ2-5; tentatively, D is TRBD2 (6 bases). The CDR3 contains 13 residues. Trimming pared 4 bases from V and 5 bases from J, leaving 11 bases between. The germline V gene has CDR1 MNHEY and CDR2 SVGEGT. In nucleotides, the CDR3 is TGTGCCAGCAGTTCCAGGGAGGAGGAGACCCAGTACTTC. It codes for CASSSREEETQYF.

This rearrangement joins TRBV7-2 to TRBJ2-2; possibly TRBD1 for D (6 bases). The CDR3 covers 18 residues. V was pared by 4 bases and J by 4 bases, with 22 bases between. Germline V gives CDR1 SGHTA, CDR2 FQGNSA. Written as DNA, the CDR3 is TGTGCCAGCAGCTGGACCGGGACACCTCGTTCTTTCACCGGGGAGCTGTTTTTT. Residues: CASSWTGTPRSFTGELFF.

The table lists this clonotype with a few counts. The gene calls are TRBV6-5 and TRBJ2-5, with TRBD1 matching 7 bases. J gave up 2 bases and V 2 bases, and 2 bases lay outside the gene matches. The CDR3 has 14 residues. Germline V gene lookup returns CDR1 MNHEY and CDR2 SVGAGI. In DNA, the CDR3 is TGTGCCAGCAGTTACCTGGGACAGCAAGAGACCCAGTACTTC. Protein: CASSYLGQQETQYF.

V gene TRBV4-3 combines with J gene TRBJ2-7; no clear D gene. The germline CDR1 and CDR2 sequences are LGHNA and YSLEER. There are 13 residues in the CDR3. With 0 bases removed from V and 3 bases from J, the gap between germline ends came to 6 bases. Here the CDR3 reads CASSQDFLYEQYF. The CDR3 DNA reads TGCGCCAGCAGCCAAGATTTCCTCTACGAGCAGTACTTC.

This clonotype was counted only a few times. Written as DNA, the CDR3 is TGTGCCAGCAGTGAACAGAGGGGACAGCTCACGAATGAAAAACTGTTTTTT. Translated: CASSEQRGQLTNEKLFF. The rearrangement links TRBV6-1 to TRBJ1-4; 7 nucleotides agree with TRBD1. The CDR3 runs 17 residues. V shed 2 bases, J shed 5 bases, and the junction held 11 bases outside the gene matches. Germline V gives CDR1 MNHNS, CDR2 SASEGT.

In this sample, this clonotype turned up a few times. The V and J genes are TRBV6-4 and TRBJ2-7; D not resolved. This CDR3 contains 14 residues. V was cut by 5 bases and J by 2 bases, with 13 bases left in between. The V gene's germline CDR1 is MRHNA and CDR2 SNTAGT. The DNA for the CDR3 is TGTGCCAGCAGTTCTATTTCCAATCCCTACGAGCAGTACTTC. It encodes CASSSISNPYEQYF.

This clonotype showed up just a few times. This chain links TRBV27 with TRBJ1-1; tentative D call: TRBD1 (6 bases). The CDR3 consists of 13 residues. Germline CDR1 is MNHEY and CDR2 is SMNVEV (reference sequence). Trimming stripped 3 bases from V and 4 bases from J, with 9 bases between. For the CDR3, the DNA is TGTGCCAGCAGTTTGAGGGGGACCACTGAAGCTTTCTTT. Its translation: CASSLRGTTEAFF.

The chain couples TRBV6-2 or TRBV6-3 to TRBJ2-3; 8 nucleotides agree with TRBD2. The CDR3 consists of 14 residues. Germline lookup yields CDR1 MNHEY and CDR2 SVGEGT. J lost 10 bases, V lost 5 bases, and 11 bases had no gene match. This CDR3 is CASSHGTSTGAQYF. The DNA of the CDR3 is TGTGCCAGCAGTCACGGGACTAGTACTGGGGCGCAGTATTTT.

This clonotype was seen only a few times. This chain uses TRBV6-1 with TRBJ2-1, with 8 bases lining up with TRBD1. The CDR3 has 13 residues. J gave up 12 bases and V 7 bases, and 11 bases lay outside the gene matches. Looked up from germline, CDR1 is MNHNS and CDR2 is SASEGT. In nucleotides, the CDR3 is TGTGCCAGCACCGCCCCGGGACAGGCCCGGCAGTTCTTC. It encodes CASTAPGQARQFF.

This clonotype was seen a handful of times. The chain carries TRBV2 and TRBJ1-5, with D possibly TRBD1 on 5 matching bases. The CDR3 contains 14 residues. The germline V and J ends were trimmed by 5 bases and 2 bases, with 10 bases remaining between them. Germline CDR1 reads SNHLY; CDR2 reads FYNNEI. CDR3 DNA: TGTGCCAGCAGTTTTACGGGGGGCAATCAGCCCCAGCATTTT. Protein: CASSFTGGNQPQHF.

This clonotype was detected only a few times. The chain links TRBV6-1 to TRBJ2-6, with 7 positions matching TRBD1. Trimming took 6 bases from V and 0 from J; bases not matched to a gene: 8. Germline assignment: CDR1 MNHNS and CDR2 SASEGT. The CDR3 consists of 17 residues. CDR3 protein: CASSLQGIVSGANVLTF. The CDR3 DNA is TGTGCCAGCAGCCTACAGGGGATTGTCTCTGGGGCCAACGTCCTGACTTTC.

The count of this clonotype is one. The chain carries TRBV4-1 and TRBJ2-7; TRBD1 might be the D (7 bases). V gave up 1 base and J gave up 7 bases, with 29 bases separating them. This CDR3 has 19 residues. The germline V gene has CDR1 MGHRA and CDR2 YSYEKL. Here the CDR3 DNA reads TGCGCCAGCAGCCAAGGACGACAGGGACTCGCGCCATGGGCAAGGGAGCAGTACTTC. Protein sequence: CASSQGRQGLAPWAREQYF.

The chain uses TRBV5-1 and TRBJ2-3, with 9 bases aligning to TRBD2. The CDR3 length is 16 residues. V trimming: 6 bases; J trimming: 5 bases; junction bases outside the gene matches: 13. Germline V lookup: CDR1 SGHRS, CDR2 YFSETQ. The CDR3 region has the DNA TGCGCCAGCACCTCGTCAGCGGGAGGAGGCGGAGATACGCAGTATTTT. Translated, it gives CASTSSAGGGGDTQYF.

The rearrangement uses TRBV27 and TRBJ1-2; D uncertain. The CDR3 covers 14 residues. Germline lookup yields CDR1 MNHEY and CDR2 SMNVEV (reference sequence). V lost 5 bases and J 6 bases, leaving 16 bases between the germline ends. The CDR3 DNA reads TGTGCCAGCAGTCCGAGACCGTCCCCCCATGGCTACACCTTC. Amino acids: CASSPRPSPHGYTF.

J is TRBJ1-1 and V is TRBV7-8; D perhaps matches TRBD1 (5 bases). The V end was cut by 1 base, the J end by 0 bases, with 6 bases between. The CDR3 is made up of 14 amino acids. Germline V gives CDR1 SGHVS, CDR2 FQNEAQ. This chain's CDR3 is CASSLVGVNTEAFF. CDR3 DNA: TGTGCCAGCAGCTTAGTGGGGGTGAACACTGAAGCTTTCTTT.